What follows describes a single T cell receptor beta chain. V was pared by 2 bases and J by 11 bases, with 16 bases between. In germline, CDR1 is SGHKS, CDR2 YYEKEE (reference sequence). CDR3 length: 13 amino acids. Sample-barcoded 5' priming and a J-beta primer mix drove a second PCR of about 6 to 12 cycles. A single record per CDR3 protein comes from TCRdb applying MiXCR to the 5' RACE reads. The sample includes about 1.8 million distinct CDR3 sequences, about 49% seen only once; the top ten take 2.1%. This sample was included in a study of blood T cells in healthy people across ages. V gene TRBV5-5 combines with J gene TRBJ2-5; the D gene could be TRBD1 or TRBD2 (5 bases each). Source material: blood. The receptor was isolated from a woman aged 40 to 50 in good health. The chain's CDR3 is CASSFGTGADQYF. The CDR3 DNA reads TGTGCCAGCAGCTTTGGGACCGGAGCTGATCAGTACTTC.